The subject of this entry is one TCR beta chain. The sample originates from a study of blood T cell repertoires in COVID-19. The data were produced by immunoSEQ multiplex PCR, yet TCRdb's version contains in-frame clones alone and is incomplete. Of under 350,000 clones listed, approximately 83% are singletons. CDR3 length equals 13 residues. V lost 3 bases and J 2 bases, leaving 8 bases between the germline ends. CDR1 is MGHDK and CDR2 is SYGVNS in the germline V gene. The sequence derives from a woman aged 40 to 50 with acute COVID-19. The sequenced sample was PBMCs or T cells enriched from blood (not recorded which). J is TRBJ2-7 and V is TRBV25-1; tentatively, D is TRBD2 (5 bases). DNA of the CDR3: TGTGCCAGCAGTGAGCACGGGACCTACGAGCAGTACTTC. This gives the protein CASSEHGTYEQYF.